The entry below gives a single T cell receptor beta chain sequence along with its context. This sample was included in a study of PD-L1 blockade in urothelial cancer. Study at large: Prior chemotherapy ranged from 0 to 3 regimens per patient.

Documented time point: pretreatment peripheral blood. Assay used: immunoSEQ multiplex PCR; TCRdb lists only in-frame clones, some missing. The table records tens of thousands of clones, roughly 86% of them present only once. Trimming shortened V by 10 bases and J by 4 bases, and 14 bases separated the two germline ends. Germline V gene sequence: CDR1 ENHRY, CDR2 SYGVKD. This CDR3 is built from 12 residues. The receptor comes from a man aged 55 to 70 with urothelial cancer. Sample: PBMCs, taken around atezolizumab (anti-PD-L1) treatment. The chain employs TRBV10-3 and TRBJ2-7, with D possibly TRBD1 on 6 matching bases. The DNA for the CDR3 is TGTGCCACAGCAGGGGCGACTTACGAGCAGTACTTC. Translated: CATAGATYEQYF.